Below are 25 T cell receptor beta chains sequenced from a single sample in a study of response to subunit inactivated influenza vaccine. Via MiXCR, TCRdb re-called the RT-PCR reads, giving one row per CDR3 protein. The data contain approximately 700,000 distinct CDR3 sequences, around 16% of them singletons. This specimen consisted of PBMCs from blood, obtained roughly 12 days after vaccination. These receptors were taken from a man aged 50 or older who received an inactivated influenza vaccine.

This clonotype was seen only a few times. The chain uses TRBV7-9 and TRBJ2-2; D not resolved. There are 13 residues in the CDR3. In germline, CDR1 is SEHNR, CDR2 FQNEAQ (reference sequence). V lost 2 bases, J lost 4 bases, and 5 bases lay in between. The CDR3 DNA reads as TGTGCCAGCAGCTTAAGGACCACCGGGGAGCTGTTTTTT. Translating gives CASSLRTTGELFF.

This clonotype has only a few counts. CDR3 residues: CASSFTTGDSGNTIYF. CDR3 in DNA: TGTGCCAGCAGCTTTACGACAGGGGACTCTGGAAACACCATATATTTT. The chain joins TRBV7-8 to TRBJ1-3, with 8 bases fitting TRBD1. Germline V lookup: CDR1 SGHVS, CDR2 FQNEAQ. There are 16 residues in the CDR3. V was clipped by 3 bases and J by 0 bases; unmatched bases: 4.

This clonotype has just a few counts. The chain is built from TRBV3-1 and TRBJ2-7, with 10 bases identical to TRBD2. From germline, CDR1 is LGHDT and CDR2 YNNKEL (reference sequence). This CDR3 has 16 residues. The ends lost 5 bases at V and 1 base at J; junction bases unmatched: 8. The CDR3 reads CASSDVASGGSYEQYF. The CDR3 DNA follows: TGTGCCAGCAGCGACGTCGCTAGCGGGGGTTCCTACGAGCAGTACTTC.

This clonotype appeared a single time. V usage is TRBV18 and J usage is TRBJ2-7, with 7 nucleotides matching TRBD1. CDR1 and CDR2 from the germline V gene are KGHSH and LQKENI. This CDR3 comprises 14 residues. The V gene end was trimmed by 3 bases and the J gene end by 4 bases; junction bases not matched to a gene: 6. CDR3 nucleotide sequence: TGTGCCAGCTCACCTACGGACAGGCGTTACGAGCAGTACTTC. Translated, it gives CASSPTDRRYEQYF.

This clonotype was observed a few times. V is TRBV29-1 and J is TRBJ1-2; TRBD1 matches at 8 bases. V shed 2 bases and J 7 bases; nucleotides not matched to a gene: 3. Germline V gene data show CDR1 as SQVTM and CDR2 as ANQGSEA. The CDR3 totals 12 residues. The CDR3 DNA is TGCAGCGTTGAATCCGGGACAGGTGGCTACACCTTC. It encodes CSVESGTGGYTF.

The chain combines TRBV4-3 with TRBJ1-6; unclear D gene. CDR1 and CDR2 (germline): LGHNA, YSLEER. V lost 1 base to trimming and J lost 9 bases, with 13 bases between them. The CDR3 is made up of 15 amino acids. The CDR3 DNA sequence: TGCGCCAGCAGCCAAGGACAAAAGATACTTTCACCCCTCCACTTT. The encoded protein is CASSQGQKILSPLHF.

This clonotype was observed a handful of times. V is TRBV15 and J is TRBJ2-5, with 8 bases aligning to TRBD2. The CDR3 consists of 16 residues. The junction had 10 bases not matched to a gene; V was cut back by 3 bases and J by 4 bases. Germline V gene lookup returns CDR1 LNHNV and CDR2 YYDKDF (reference sequence). The CDR3 coding sequence is TGTGCCACCAGCAGCAGAGCGGGAGTTAACAGAGAGACCCAGTACTTC. It is translated as CATSSRAGVNRETQYF.

The chain combines TRBV5-1 with TRBJ2-5; D is undetermined. Germline V gene lookup returns CDR1 SGHRS and CDR2 YFSETQ. With 1 base removed from V and 1 base from J, the gap between germline ends came to 14 bases. CDR3 length equals 16 residues. CDR3 residues: CASSLSLLSSQETQYF. The CDR3 region has the DNA TGCGCCAGCAGCTTGAGTCTATTATCGTCCCAAGAGACCCAGTACTTC.

The sample holds a few counts of this clonotype. This chain uses TRBV6-1 with TRBJ2-1; the D gene is possibly TRBD2 (7 bases). CDR1 and CDR2 (germline): MNHNS, SASEGT. The CDR3 is 14 residues long. Deletions cut 6 bases from V and 9 bases from J, with 18 bases between. The CDR3 here is CASRVLAGAIEQFF. CDR3 bases: TGTGCCAGCAGGGTTCTGGCGGGGGCCATTGAGCAGTTCTTC.

V is TRBV20-1 and J is TRBJ1-1; TRBD1 might be the D (6 bases). This CDR3 is 13 amino acids long. Germline CDR1 and CDR2: DFQATT and SNEGSKA (reference sequence). Trimming removed 5 bases at V and 5 bases at J, with 15 bases between. The DNA of the CDR3 is TGCAGTGCTTCACTGGACAGCGATACTGAAGCTTTCTTT. It is translated as CSASLDSDTEAFF.

The gene calls are TRBV5-1 and TRBJ1-1, with D possibly matching TRBD1 (5 bases). V was shortened by 4 bases and J by 0 bases, with 13 bases between the two germline ends. Germline CDR1 SGHRS, CDR2 YFSETQ. The CDR3 extends over 15 amino acids. The CDR3: CASSLGRGMNTEAFF. The DNA for the CDR3 is TGCGCCAGCAGCCTTGGGAGGGGAATGAACACTGAAGCTTTCTTT. Using reference TRBV5-1 and TRBJ1-1 for the parts outside the CDR3, the full variable domain is KAGVTQTPRYLIKTRGQQVTLSCSPISGHRSVSWYQQTPGQGLQFLFEYFSETQRNKGNFPGRFSGRQFSNSRSEMNVSTLELGDSALYLCASSLGRGMNTEAFFGQGTRLTVV.

V usage is TRBV11-2 and J usage is TRBJ2-3; 8 bases fit TRBD2. V shed 5 bases, J shed 5 bases, and the junction held 18 bases outside the gene matches. Germline CDR1 reads SGHAT; CDR2 reads FQNNGV. This CDR3 comprises 18 residues. The CDR3 DNA sequence: TGTGCCAGCAGCCCCCTTGGGGCTAGCGGGCCCCGTGGAGATACGCAGTATTTT. As protein: CASSPLGASGPRGDTQYF.

Only a few counts were recorded for this clonotype. This sequence joins TRBV4-2 and TRBJ2-6; TRBD2 is a possible D gene (5 bases). The V gene lost 1 base and the J gene lost 1 base, with 5 bases spanning the gap. Per germline, CDR1 LGHNA and CDR2 YNFKEQ. CDR3 length equals 15 residues. In nucleotides, the CDR3 is TGTGCCAGCAGCCAAGCGGGATCTGGGGCCAACGTCCTGACTTTC. Translation gives CASSQAGSGANVLTF.

This clonotype was counted only a few times. This chain uses TRBV11-2 with TRBJ2-3; D uncertain. V shed 5 bases and J shed 5 bases, with 11 bases lying between them. Looked up from germline, CDR1 is SGHAT and CDR2 is FQNNGV. The CDR3 is 13 amino acids. The CDR3 sequence: CASSDPLGDTQYF. The CDR3 DNA reads TGTGCCAGCAGCGACCCACTGGGAGATACGCAGTATTTT.

This chain links TRBV27 with TRBJ2-3; 8 bases map to TRBD2. With 3 bases clipped from V and 6 bases from J, the junction kept 17 bases outside the gene matches. The V gene's germline CDR1 is MNHEY and CDR2 SMNVEV (reference sequence). The CDR3 runs to 18 residues. The CDR3 region is CASSFSGRFFDRLDTQYF. The CDR3 nucleotides are TGTGCCAGCAGTTTCAGCGGGAGATTCTTCGATCGGCTGGATACGCAGTATTTT.

V gene TRBV7-2 combines with J gene TRBJ2-3, with TRBD2 matching 10 bases. Germline CDR1 SGHTA, CDR2 FQGNSA. This CDR3 has 16 residues. The trim removed 2 bases at V and 3 bases at J, leaving 5 bases unmatched. The CDR3 is CASSLLGSGRTDTQYF. The CDR3 DNA reads as TGTGCCAGCAGCTTACTGGGTAGCGGGAGGACAGATACGCAGTATTTT.

The chain is built from TRBV6-1 and TRBJ2-7; 9 bases line up with TRBD2. Trimming took 6 bases from V and 0 from J; bases not matched to a gene: 9. This CDR3 is 16 amino acids long. Per the germline V gene, CDR1 is MNHNS and CDR2 is SASEGT. The CDR3 nucleotides read TGTGCCAGCAGCCGTCGGCTAGCGGGGCGCTCCTACGAGCAGTACTTC. Translation gives CASSRRLAGRSYEQYF.

This sequence joins TRBV6-2 or TRBV6-3 and TRBJ2-5; 7 positions agree with TRBD1. CDR1 and CDR2 (germline): MNHEY, SVGEGT. V trimming: 7 bases; J trimming: 12 bases; junction bases outside the gene matches: 8. The CDR3 extends over 11 amino acids. CDR3 DNA sequence: TGTGCCAGCACTACAAGAGGACAGGAGTACTTC. Protein product: CASTTRGQEYF.

At least ten counts were recorded for this clonotype. The rearrangement links TRBV7-6 to TRBJ1-2; D unclear. Per germline, CDR1 SGHVS and CDR2 FNYEAQ. Trimming removed 5 bases from V and 0 bases from J, with 19 bases in between. The CDR3 contains 17 residues. Here the CDR3 reads CASSPPPWQDANYGYTF. The CDR3 nucleotides are TGTGCCAGCAGCCCACCCCCGTGGCAGGATGCTAACTATGGCTACACCTTC.

This chain uses TRBV2 with TRBJ2-5; TRBD1 agrees at 9 bases. Germline trimming cut 8 bases from V and 5 bases from J; bases unmatched to any gene: 9. The germline V gene has CDR1 SNHLY and CDR2 FYNNEI. The CDR3 extends over 14 amino acids. The CDR3 sequence is CASDSGQGAETQYF. CDR3 DNA: TGTGCCAGCGATTCGGGACAGGGTGCGGAGACCCAGTACTTC.

The CDR3 region is CASRERSREQYF. Written as DNA, the CDR3 is TGTGCCAGCAGAGAGCGGTCGAGAGAGCAGTACTTC. The chain links TRBV28 to TRBJ2-7, with D possibly TRBD2 on 5 matching bases. Germline V lookup: CDR1 MDHEN, CDR2 SYDVKM. Trimming cost V 6 bases and J 7 bases, with 13 bases left between them. The CDR3 length is 12 residues.

In its sample, this clonotype was seen a few times. The V gene is TRBV5-1, the J gene TRBJ1-5, with D hard to call. Deletions cut 4 bases from V and 0 bases from J, with 14 bases between. CDR1 and CDR2 (germline): SGHRS, YFSETQ. There are 16 residues in the CDR3. The CDR3 sequence: CASSLHLEISNQPQHF. The DNA of the CDR3 is TGCGCCAGCAGCCTGCACCTGGAGATTAGCAATCAGCCCCAGCATTTT.

This chain joins TRBV13 and TRBJ2-3; weak D call: TRBD1 (6 bases). CDR1 PRHDT and CDR2 FYEKMQ come from the germline V gene (reference sequence). The CDR3 has 18 residues. Trimming left V 3 bases short and J 0 bases short, with 19 bases between. This CDR3 is CASSFPKPRDKSTDTQYF. CDR3 DNA: TGTGCCAGCAGCTTTCCTAAACCCCGGGACAAGAGCACAGATACGCAGTATTTT.

There are a few counts of this clonotype. The V and J genes are TRBV4-2 and TRBJ2-5, with TRBD2 matching 11 bases. The V gene's germline CDR1 is LGHNA and CDR2 YNFKEQ. V shed 2 bases, J shed 0 bases, and the junction held 14 bases outside the gene matches. CDR3 size: 20 residues. CDR3 DNA: TGTGCCAGCAGCCAAAGAGGAGGGGCGACTAGCGGGATGTACCAAGAGACCCAGTACTTC. The encoded protein is CASSQRGGATSGMYQETQYF.

The chain joins TRBV4-1 to TRBJ1-3; D not certain. Germline CDR1 and CDR2: MGHRA and YSYEKL. Trimming removed 1 base at V and 0 bases at J, with 10 bases between. The CDR3 covers 16 residues. CDR3 sequence reads: CASSQGVVSSGNTIYF. In DNA form, the CDR3 reads TGCGCCAGCAGCCAAGGTGTGGTCAGCTCTGGAAACACCATATATTTT.